This T cell receptor (beta chain) originates from a study of T cell responses to AZD1222 COVID-19 vaccine. The CDR3 runs 15 residues. The germline gives CDR1 SNHLY, CDR2 FYNNEI. The V gene end was trimmed by 4 bases and the J gene end by 1 base; junction bases not matched to a gene: 6. Data came from immunoSEQ multiplex PCR; TCRdb stores just in-frame clones and leaves some out. The sample consists of approximately 120,000 clones, 88% of them appearing once. J is TRBJ1-1 and V is TRBV2, with 7 bases aligning to TRBD1. This clonotype was sampled from an adult in good health. This sample comprised peripheral blood, obtained on day 0 of AZD1222 vaccination. The CDR3 DNA is TGTGCCAGCAGTGGATCGACAGGGTCGAACACTGAAGCTTTCTTT. Amino acid sequence: CASSGSTGSNTEAFF.